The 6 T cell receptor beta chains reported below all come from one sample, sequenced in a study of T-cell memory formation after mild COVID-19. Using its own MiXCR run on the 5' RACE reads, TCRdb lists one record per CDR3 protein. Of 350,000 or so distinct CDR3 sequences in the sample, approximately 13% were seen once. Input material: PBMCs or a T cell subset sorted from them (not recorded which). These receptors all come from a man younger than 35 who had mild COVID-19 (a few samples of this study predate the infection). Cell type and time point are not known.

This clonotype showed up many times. The CDR3 spells CATSSVIAETQYF. CDR3 nucleotides: TGTGCCACCTCGAGCGTGATTGCAGAGACCCAGTACTTC. V and J are TRBV24-1 and TRBJ2-5; no firm D call. V lost 9 bases to trimming and J lost 4 bases, with 14 bases between them. This CDR3 region has 13 residues. The V gene's germline CDR1 is KGHDR and CDR2 SFDVKD.

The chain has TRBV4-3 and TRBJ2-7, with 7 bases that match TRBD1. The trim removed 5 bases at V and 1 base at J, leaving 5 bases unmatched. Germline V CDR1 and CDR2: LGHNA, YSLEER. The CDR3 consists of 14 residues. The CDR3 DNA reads TGCGCCAGCAGCATGTCGACAGGGTCCTACGAGCAGTACTTC. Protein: CASSMSTGSYEQYF.

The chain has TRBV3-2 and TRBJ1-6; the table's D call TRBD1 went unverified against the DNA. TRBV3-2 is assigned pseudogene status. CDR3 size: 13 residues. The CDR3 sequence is CASSQGASSPLHF. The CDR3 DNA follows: TGTGCCAGCAGCCAGGGGGCAAGTTCACCCCTCCACTTT.

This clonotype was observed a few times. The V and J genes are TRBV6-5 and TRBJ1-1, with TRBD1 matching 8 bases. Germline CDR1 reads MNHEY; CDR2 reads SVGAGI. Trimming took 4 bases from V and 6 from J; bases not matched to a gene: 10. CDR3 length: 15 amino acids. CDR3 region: CASSSISGQVAEAFF. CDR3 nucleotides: TGTGCCAGCAGTTCGATATCGGGACAGGTGGCTGAAGCTTTCTTT.

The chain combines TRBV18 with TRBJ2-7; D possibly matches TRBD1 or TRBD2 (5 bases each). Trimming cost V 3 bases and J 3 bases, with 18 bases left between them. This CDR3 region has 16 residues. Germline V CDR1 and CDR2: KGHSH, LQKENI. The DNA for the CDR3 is TGTGCCAGCTCACCTTTCGGGGCAGGAACCCACTACGAGCAGTACGTC. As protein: CASSPFGAGTHYEQYV.

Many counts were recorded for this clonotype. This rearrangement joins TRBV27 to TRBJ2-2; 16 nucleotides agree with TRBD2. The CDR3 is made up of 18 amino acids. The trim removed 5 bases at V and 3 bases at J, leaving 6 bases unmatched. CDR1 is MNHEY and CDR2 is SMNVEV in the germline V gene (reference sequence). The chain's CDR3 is CASSLQGLAGGYTGELFF. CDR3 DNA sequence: TGTGCCAGCAGTCTCCAGGGACTAGCGGGGGGGTACACCGGGGAGCTGTTTTTT.